Listed below are T cell receptor beta chains from one sample, sequenced in a study of blood T cell repertoires in COVID-19. TCRdb's copy holds only in-frame clones and misses some; the assay was immunoSEQ multiplex PCR. The sample has 200,000 to 300,000 clones, roughly nine tenths seen once. Sequenced: peripheral blood. Every receptor here comes from a man aged 55 to 70 with acute or convalescent COVID-19. The CDR3 runs from the conserved cysteine through the conserved F or W. The D gene is left open where the match is weak. Clone size appears in some rows only: once, few, many, or a class for an expanded clone.

few	.	TRBJ1-4	TRBV28	TGTGCCAGCAGCCTAGGGGGTGCAACTAATGAAAAACTGTTTTTT	CASSLGGATNEKLFF
.	.	TRBJ2-3	TRBV5-1	TGCGCCAGCAGCTTGGGTTACTCCACAGATACGCAGTATTTT	CASSLGYSTDTQYF
.	.	TRBJ1-1	TRBV29-1	TGCAGCGCTCGACACCGCGGGGAGACTGAAGCTTTCTTT	CSARHRGETEAFF
.	.	TRBJ1-1	TRBV5-1	TGCGCCAGCAGCTTGGGCAGGGGAATCGACACTGAAGCTTTCTTT	CASSLGRGIDTEAFF
.	.	TRBJ1-5	TRBV30	TGTGCCTGGGCCCCCGGTCCCAATCAGCCCCAGCATTTT	CAWAPGPNQPQHF
.	TRBD2	TRBJ2-7	TRBV28	TGTGCCAGCAGTTTAACCGGACTAGCGGGAGTGCCTATCGAGCAGTACTTC	CASSLTGLAGVPIEQYF
.	TRBD1	TRBJ1-2	TRBV10-3	TGTGCCATCAGGACCAGGGGGCAGAACTATGGCTACACCTTC	CAIRTRGQNYGYTF
.	.	TRBJ2-5	TRBV30	TGTGCCTGGAGTGCTGGCGGGGAGACCCAGTACTTC	CAWSAGGETQYF
.	.	TRBJ2-2	TRBV11-2	TGTGCCAGCAGCTTTCTCAGGGGAACCGGGGAGCTGTTTTTT	CASSFLRGTGELFF
.	TRBD1	TRBJ2-5	TRBV2	TGTGCCAGCAGTGTCGACAGGGTAAAAGAGACCCAGTACTTC	CASSVDRVKETQYF
.	.	TRBJ1-5	TRBV3-1/TRBV3-2	TGTGCCAGCAGCCAAGATCAGGTCAATCAGCCCCAGCATTTT	CASSQDQVNQPQHF